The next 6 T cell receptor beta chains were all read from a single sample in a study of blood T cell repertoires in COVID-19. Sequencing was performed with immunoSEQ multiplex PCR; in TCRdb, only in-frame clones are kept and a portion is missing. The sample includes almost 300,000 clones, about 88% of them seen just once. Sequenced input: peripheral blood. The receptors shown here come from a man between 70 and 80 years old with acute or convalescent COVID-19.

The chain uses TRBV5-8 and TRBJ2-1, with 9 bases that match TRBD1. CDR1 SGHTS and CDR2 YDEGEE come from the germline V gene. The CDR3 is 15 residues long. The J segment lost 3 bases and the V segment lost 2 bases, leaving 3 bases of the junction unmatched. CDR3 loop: CASSLGTGNYNEQFF. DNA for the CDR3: TGTGCCAGCAGCTTAGGGACAGGGAACTACAATGAGCAGTTCTTC. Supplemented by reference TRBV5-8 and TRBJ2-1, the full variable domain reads EAGVTQSPTHLIKTRGQQATLRCSPISGHTSVYWYQQALGLGLQFLLWYDEGEERNRGNFPPRFSGRQFPNYSSELNVNALELEDSALYLCASSLGTGNYNEQFFGPGTRLTVL.

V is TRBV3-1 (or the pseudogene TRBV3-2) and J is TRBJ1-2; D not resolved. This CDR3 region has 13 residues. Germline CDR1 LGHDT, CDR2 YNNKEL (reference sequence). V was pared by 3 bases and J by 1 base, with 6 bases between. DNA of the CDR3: TGTGCCAGCAGCCAGGGCAGTAACTATGGCTACACCTTC. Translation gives CASSQGSNYGYTF.

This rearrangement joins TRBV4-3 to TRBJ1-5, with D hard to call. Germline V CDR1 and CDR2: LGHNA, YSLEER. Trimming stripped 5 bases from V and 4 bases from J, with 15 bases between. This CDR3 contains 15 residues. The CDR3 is CASSESRQVNQPQHF. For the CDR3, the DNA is TGCGCCAGCAGCGAGAGTCGGCAGGTTAATCAGCCCCAGCATTTT.

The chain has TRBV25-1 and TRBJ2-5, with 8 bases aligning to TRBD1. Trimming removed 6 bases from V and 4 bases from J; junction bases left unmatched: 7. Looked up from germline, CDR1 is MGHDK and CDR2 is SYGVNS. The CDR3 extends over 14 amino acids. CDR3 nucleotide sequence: TGTGCCAGCAGAGACAGGGGAGTCGGAGAGACCCAGTACTTC. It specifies CASRDRGVGETQYF.

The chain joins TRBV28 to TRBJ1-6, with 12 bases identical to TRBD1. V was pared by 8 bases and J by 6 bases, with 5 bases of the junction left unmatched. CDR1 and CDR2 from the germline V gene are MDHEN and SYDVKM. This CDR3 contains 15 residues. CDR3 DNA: TGTGCCAGCTGGGACAGGGGGCTTGGTAATTCACCCCTCCACTTT. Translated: CASWDRGLGNSPLHF.

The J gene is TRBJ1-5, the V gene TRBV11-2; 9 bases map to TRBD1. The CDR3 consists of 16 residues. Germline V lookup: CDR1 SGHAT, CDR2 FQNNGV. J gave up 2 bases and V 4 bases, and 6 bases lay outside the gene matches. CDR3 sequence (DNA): TGTGCCAGCAGCTATACAGGGGGCGCCGGCAATCAGCCCCAGCATTTT. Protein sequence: CASSYTGGAGNQPQHF.